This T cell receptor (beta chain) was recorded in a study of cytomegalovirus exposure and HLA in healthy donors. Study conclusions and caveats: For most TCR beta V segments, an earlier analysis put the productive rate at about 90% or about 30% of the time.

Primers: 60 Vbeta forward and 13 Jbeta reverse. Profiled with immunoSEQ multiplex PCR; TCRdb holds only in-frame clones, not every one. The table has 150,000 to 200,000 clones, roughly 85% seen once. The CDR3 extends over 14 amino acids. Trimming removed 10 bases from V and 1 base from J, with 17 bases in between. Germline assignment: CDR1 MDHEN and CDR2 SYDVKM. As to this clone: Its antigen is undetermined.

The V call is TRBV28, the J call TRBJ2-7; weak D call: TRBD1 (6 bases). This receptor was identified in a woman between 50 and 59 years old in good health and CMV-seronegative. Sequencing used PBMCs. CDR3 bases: TGTGCCATCATCGGACAGCAATCTTCCTACGAGCAGTACTTC. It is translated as CAIIGQQSSYEQYF.